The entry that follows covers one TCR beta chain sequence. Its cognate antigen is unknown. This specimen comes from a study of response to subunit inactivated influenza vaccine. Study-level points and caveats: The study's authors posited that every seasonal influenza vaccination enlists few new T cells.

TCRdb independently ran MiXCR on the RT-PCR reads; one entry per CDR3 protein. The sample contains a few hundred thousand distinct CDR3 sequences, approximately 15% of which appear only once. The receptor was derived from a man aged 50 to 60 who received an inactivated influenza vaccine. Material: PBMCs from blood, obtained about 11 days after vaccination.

The CDR3 region is CASRPAGLADLTDTQYF. CDR3 DNA: TGTGCCAGCAGACCAGCAGGACTAGCGGATCTCACAGATACGCAGTATTTT. V and J are TRBV12-3 or TRBV12-4 and TRBJ2-3; TRBD2 agrees at 10 bases. The CDR3 covers 17 residues. V was clipped by 6 bases and J by 2 bases; unmatched bases: 11.